This T cell receptor beta chain was found in a study of CD8 T cells in Susac syndrome (dated by TCRdb to the late 2010s). Turning to the overall study: The study used repertoire sequencing to test whether antigen drove CD8+ T cell activation and differentiation in Susac syndrome. Overall study results and their limits: The number of individuals in the TCR sequencing and HLA analysis was recognized as being relatively small.

Peripheral blood CD8+ and CD4+ T cells from healthy donors, Susac syndrome patients and multiple sclerosis patients were profiled using high-throughput TCR beta sequencing. The multiple sclerosis controls were treatment-naive patients whose relapsing-remitting disease, either stable or active, fulfilled the revised McDonald criteria. CD8+ TEMRA cells were enriched by FACS, while bulk CD8+ and CD4+ T cells were purified by magnetic negative isolation. Blood was drawn into EDTA tubes, processed within 24 hours, and PBMCs were isolated by density gradient centrifugation. PBMCs destined for TCR sequencing were cryopreserved in liquid nitrogen and later thawed in a 37 °C water bath. A purity of at least 90% was achieved for sorted or isolated CD4+, CD8+ and CD8+ TEMRA cells. The CDR3 runs 15 amino acids, cysteine and phenylalanine included. Only the CDR3 portion is preserved as DNA: 45 bases, with reading frame beginning at the first base. Via the germline V gene (reference sequence), CDR1 is DFQATT and CDR2 SNEGSKA. V lost 2 bases and J lost 0 bases; the stretch between them is 10 bases long.

RNA was extracted using the RNeasy kit, and about 0.5 to 1 ug of the RNA was reverse transcribed with random hexamers. The immunoSEQ multiplex PCR assay, covering 54 Vbeta and 13 Jbeta segments, was used to amplify TCR beta CDR3 regions. PCR amplification bias was corrected using a synthetic template baseline for primer optimization and computational correction. In the source study's methods: Reads were annotated to V, D and J genes according to IMGT and were analyzed with immunoSEQ Analyzer, with only productive sequences retained. Clonality was computed as one minus Shannon entropy normalized by log2 of the number of productive unique sequences. For each patient and control, public and private clones were evaluated among the 100 most prevalent clones. Susac-specific clones were defined as absent from healthy and MS cohorts, 1052 published viral clones and other ImmuneACCESS disease sequences. Starting from the raw public reads, TCRdb applied fastp trimming at Q25, assembled clones with MiXCR and retained in-frame beta chains. Each CDR3 protein gets just one entry, which takes the most common genes and DNA from the rows behind it. TCRdb assigned the V and J calls; the authors' analysis was not used. Across this sample there are 200,000 or so distinct CDR3 sequences, with approximately 96% seen only once. The ten most abundant clones make up 0.093% of the sample.

As regards this clonotype: The antigen this receptor binds is unknown. The sample holds no much larger clone one base away, and base qualities are not on file.

The receptor was isolated from a human donor with multiple sclerosis. The sample was CD4+ T cells from PBMCs. The sequence is built from TRBV20-1 and TRBJ2-2; perhaps TRBD2 is the D gene, with 6 bases matching. The DNA sequence reads TGCAGTGCTAGAAGTGGGACTGCGAACACCGGGGAGCTGTTTTTT. Translation gives CSARSGTANTGELFF.